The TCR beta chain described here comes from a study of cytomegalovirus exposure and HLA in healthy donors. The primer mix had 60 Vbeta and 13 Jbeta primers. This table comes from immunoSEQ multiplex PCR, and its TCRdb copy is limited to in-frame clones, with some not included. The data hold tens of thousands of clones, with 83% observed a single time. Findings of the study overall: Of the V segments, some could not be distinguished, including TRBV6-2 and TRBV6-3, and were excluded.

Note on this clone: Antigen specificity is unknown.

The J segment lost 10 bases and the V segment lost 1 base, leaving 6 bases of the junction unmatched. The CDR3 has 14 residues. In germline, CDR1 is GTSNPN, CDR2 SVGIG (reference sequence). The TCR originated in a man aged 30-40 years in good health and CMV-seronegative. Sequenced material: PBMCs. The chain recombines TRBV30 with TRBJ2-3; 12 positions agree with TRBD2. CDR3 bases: TGTGCCTGGAGTGAAGGACTAGCGGGATCTCCGCAGTATTTT. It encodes CAWSEGLAGSPQYF.